Presented here are 9 T cell receptor beta chains from one specimen sequenced in a study of glioma-infiltrating T cells. The iRepertoire nested amplicon-rescue multiplex PCR amplified TCR alpha and beta CDR3s from RNA. MiXCR, applied by TCRdb to the multiplex PCR reads, yields one record per CDR3 protein. The sample contains under 200,000 distinct CDR3 sequences, over 40% of which appear only once. The sample taken for sequencing was glioma tissue, nonneoplastic brain tissue, or PBMCs (not recorded which). The receptors originated from a human donor with low-grade glioma or glioblastoma, undergoing nonglioma brain surgery, or in good health (not recorded which).

This clonotype was seen a handful of times. The rearrangement joins TRBV29-1 to TRBJ2-7, with D tentatively TRBD1 (5 bases). The V and J ends lost 4 bases and 5 bases respectively, with 12 bases between them. Germline assignment: CDR1 SQVTM and CDR2 ANQGSEA. This CDR3 is 12 amino acids long. This chain's CDR3 is CSVGQRGHEQYF. CDR3 sequence (DNA): TGCAGCGTTGGACAGAGAGGACACGAGCAGTACTTC.

With regard to this clonotype: A read error may be the cause here, since a much bigger clone is one base away. This chain uses TRBV6-1 with TRBJ2-3; possible D gene TRBD2, 6 bases. Germline V gene lookup returns CDR1 MNHNS and CDR2 SASEGT. V lost 6 bases, J lost 2 bases, and 12 bases lay in between. This CDR3 comprises 14 residues. In DNA, the CDR3 is TGTGCCAGCAGGGGAGGATGGCCCACAGATACGCAGTATTTT. Its translation: CASRGGWPTDTQYF.

This clonotype has a count of ten or more. The gene calls are TRBV4-1 and TRBJ1-2, with D maybe TRBD1 (6 bases). Germline assignment: CDR1 MGHRA and CDR2 YSYEKL. The CDR3 is made up of 14 amino acids. V was clipped by 4 bases and J by 2 bases, with 11 bases between them. CDR3 sequence reads: CASSPGQMNYGYTF. The CDR3 coding sequence is TGCGCCAGCAGCCCCGGACAGATGAACTATGGCTACACCTTC.

This chain uses TRBV3-1 with TRBJ2-5; D is possibly TRBD1 (6 bases). Deletions cut 4 bases from V and 2 bases from J, with 11 bases between. Germline V gene sequence: CDR1 LGHDT, CDR2 YNNKEL (reference sequence). The CDR3 covers 14 residues. The CDR3 region is CASSRWTAQETQYF. The CDR3 bases are TGTGCCAGCAGCCGATGGACAGCTCAAGAGACCCAGTACTTC.

On this clonotype itself: A read error may be the cause here, since a much bigger clone is one base away. The chain links TRBV6-6 to TRBJ1-6, with D uncertain. CDR1 is MNHNY, CDR2 SVGAGI, per germline (reference sequence). This CDR3 has 13 amino acids. The CDR3 spells CASSPTLNSTLHF. For the CDR3, the DNA is TGTGCCAGCAGTCCCACACTTAATTCAACCCTCCACTTT.

In its sample, this clonotype was seen many times. The rearrangement joins TRBV20-1 to TRBJ2-1, with 10 bases aligning to TRBD2. Trimming at V came to 6 bases and at J to 9 bases, leaving 11 bases not matched to a gene. This CDR3 comprises 14 residues. Germline assignment: CDR1 DFQATT and CDR2 SNEGSKA (reference sequence). The CDR3 nucleotides read TGCAGTGCCGAGGGCACTAGCGGGATTGGTGAGCAGTTCTTC. This translates into CSAEGTSGIGEQFF.

This clonotype was counted a few times. One base away lies a much larger clone, so this may be a sequencing read error. The V call is TRBV4-1, the J call TRBJ2-1, with 7 bases that match TRBD2. The germline gives CDR1 MGHRA, CDR2 YSYEKL. This CDR3 is built from 13 residues. The CDR3 nucleotides are TGCGCCAGCAGCAAGCGGGACTTGGGTGAGAAGTTCTTC. Translating gives CASSKRDLGEKFF.

The V gene is TRBV7-9, the J gene TRBJ2-3; TRBD1 matches at 9 bases. Germline V gene lookup returns CDR1 SEHNR and CDR2 FQNEAQ (reference sequence). This CDR3 has 17 residues. After removal of 0 bases from V and 2 bases from J, the junction contained 6 bases not matched to a gene. The CDR3 loop is CASSLARDRVTTDTQYF. CDR3 DNA: TGTGCCAGCAGCTTAGCCCGGGACAGGGTGACCACAGATACGCAGTATTTT.

Many counts were recorded for this clonotype. This chain connects TRBV28 to TRBJ1-5, with a tentative D call TRBD1 (6 bases). The CDR3 sequence is 15 residues long. The germline V gene has CDR1 MDHEN and CDR2 SYDVKM. Trimming left V 2 bases short and J 6 bases short, with 14 bases between. CDR3 DNA: TGTGCCAGCAGTTTAGGAGGGGGAGTATTTCAGCCCCAGCATTTT. It translates to CASSLGGGVFQPQHF.